This T cell receptor (beta chain) was captured in a study of radiation and T cells in renal cell carcinoma. Libraries were prepared by immunoSEQ multiplex PCR; TCRdb keeps only in-frame clonotypes and omits some of them. Of about 150,000 clones in the sample, about 87% were seen once. Time point defined: blood 2 weeks post-SBRT. As to treatment: 15 Gy SBRT to primary tumor, nephrectomy 4 weeks later. The germline V gene has CDR1 SNHLY and CDR2 FYNNEI. The CDR3 covers 13 residues. Losses at the gene ends were 8 bases for V and 5 bases for J; bases not matched to a gene: 2. The TCR was taken from a woman aged 45-65 years with renal cell carcinoma. J is TRBJ1-6 and V is TRBV2; 8 positions agree with TRBD1. The specimen was blood, collected from a patient whose treatment included radiotherapy and nephrectomy. The DNA for the CDR3 is TGTGCCAGCCGGGGACAGGATAATTCACCCCTCCACTTT. Translated: CASRGQDNSPLHF.